These 2 T cell receptor beta chains came from one sample sequenced in a study of CD8 T cells in ankylosing spondylitis. One entry per CDR3 protein results from TCRdb running MiXCR on the 5' RACE reads. Among some 130,000 distinct CDR3 sequences listed, more than 5.5% were seen once. Sequenced sample: blood, either unsorted or a sorted T cell fraction (not recorded which). Receptor source: a female donor with ankylosing spondylitis or in good health (not recorded which).

In its sample, this clonotype is medium-sized (0.01 to 0.1%). The rearrangement links TRBV12-3 or TRBV12-4 to TRBJ2-3; D is possibly TRBD2 (6 bases). Trimming took 5 bases from V and 2 from J, leaving 14 bases between them. The CDR3 consists of 15 residues. This CDR3 is CASSLRSGDTDTQYF. The CDR3 DNA sequence: TGTGCCAGCAGTCTAAGGTCGGGGGACACAGATACGCAGTATTTT.

A few counts support this clonotype. A read error may explain this, as a much larger clone is one base away. The chain couples TRBV6-1 to TRBJ1-5, with TRBD1 matching 8 bases. After removal of 6 bases from V and 0 bases from J, the junction contained 4 bases not matched to a gene. The CDR3 has 15 residues. Germline V CDR1 and CDR2: MNHNS, SASEGT. The CDR3 loop is CASSKDRASNQPQHF. The CDR3 coding sequence is TGTGCCAGCAGCAAGGACAGGGCTAGCAATCAGCCCCAGCATTTT.